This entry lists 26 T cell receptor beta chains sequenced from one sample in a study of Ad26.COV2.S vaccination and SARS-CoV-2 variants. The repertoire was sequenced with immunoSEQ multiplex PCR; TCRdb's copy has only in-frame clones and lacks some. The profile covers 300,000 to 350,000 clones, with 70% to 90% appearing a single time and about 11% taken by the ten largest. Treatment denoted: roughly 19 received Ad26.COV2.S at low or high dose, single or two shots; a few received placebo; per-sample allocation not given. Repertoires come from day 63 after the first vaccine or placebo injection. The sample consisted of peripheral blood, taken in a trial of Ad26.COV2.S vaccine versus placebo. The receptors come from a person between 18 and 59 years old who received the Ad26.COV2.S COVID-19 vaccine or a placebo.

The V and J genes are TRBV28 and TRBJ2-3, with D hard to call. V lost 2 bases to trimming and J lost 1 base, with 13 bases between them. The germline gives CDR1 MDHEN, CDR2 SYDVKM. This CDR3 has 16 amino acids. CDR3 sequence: CASSLGSAAGTDTQYF. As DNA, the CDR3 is TGTGCCAGCAGTTTAGGTTCAGCAGCTGGCACAGATACGCAGTATTTT. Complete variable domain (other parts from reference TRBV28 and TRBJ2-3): DVKVTQSSRYLVKRTGEKVFLECVQDMDHENMFWYRQDPGLGLRLIYFSYDVKMKEKGDIPEGYSVSREKKERFSLILESASTNQTSMYLCASSLGSAAGTDTQYFGPGTRLTVL.

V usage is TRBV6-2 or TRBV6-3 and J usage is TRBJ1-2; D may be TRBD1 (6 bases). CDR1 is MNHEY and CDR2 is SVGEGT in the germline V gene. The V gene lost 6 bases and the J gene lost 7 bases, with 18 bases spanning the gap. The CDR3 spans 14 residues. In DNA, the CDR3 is TGTGCCAGCAGCACCGGACAGACTTCTAGTGGCTACACCTTC. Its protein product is CASSTGQTSSGYTF.

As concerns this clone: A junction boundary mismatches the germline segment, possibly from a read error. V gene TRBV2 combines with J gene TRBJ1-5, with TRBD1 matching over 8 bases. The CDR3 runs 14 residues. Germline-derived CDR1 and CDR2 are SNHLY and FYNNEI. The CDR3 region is CASSEDRGFQPQHF. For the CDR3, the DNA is TGTGCCAGCAGCGAAGACAGGGGATTCCAGCCCCAGCATTTT.

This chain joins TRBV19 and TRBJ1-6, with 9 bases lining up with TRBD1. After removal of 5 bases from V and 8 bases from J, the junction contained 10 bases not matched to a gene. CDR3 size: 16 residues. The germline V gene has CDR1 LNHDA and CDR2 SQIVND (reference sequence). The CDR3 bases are TGTGCCAGTAGTTTATCACAGGGGGCGACGCATTCACCCCTCCACTTT. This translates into CASSLSQGATHSPLHF.

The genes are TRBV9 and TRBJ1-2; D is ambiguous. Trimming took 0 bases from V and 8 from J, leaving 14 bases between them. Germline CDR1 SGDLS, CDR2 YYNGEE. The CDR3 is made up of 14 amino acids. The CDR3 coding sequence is TGTGCCAGCAGCGTAGGGGCGGATCTTGGGGGCTACACCTTC. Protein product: CASSVGADLGGYTF.

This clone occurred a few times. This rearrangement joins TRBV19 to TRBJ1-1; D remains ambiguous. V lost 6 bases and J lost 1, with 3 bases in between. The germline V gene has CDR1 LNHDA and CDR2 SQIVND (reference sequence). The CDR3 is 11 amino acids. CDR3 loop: CASRQNTEAFF. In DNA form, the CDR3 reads TGTGCCAGTAGACAGAACACTGAAGCTTTCTTT.

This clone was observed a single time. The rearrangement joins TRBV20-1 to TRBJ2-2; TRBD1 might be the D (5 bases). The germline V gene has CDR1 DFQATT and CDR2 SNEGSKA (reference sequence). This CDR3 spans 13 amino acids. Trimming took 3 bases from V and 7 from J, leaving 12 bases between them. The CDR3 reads CSASHRPGGELFF. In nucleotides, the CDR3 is TGCAGTGCTAGTCACAGGCCGGGCGGGGAGCTGTTTTTT.

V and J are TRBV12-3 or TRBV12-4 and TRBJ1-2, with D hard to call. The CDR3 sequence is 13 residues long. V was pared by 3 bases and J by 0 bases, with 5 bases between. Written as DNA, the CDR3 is TGTGCCAGCAGTTTGGGTCCTAACTATGGCTACACCTTC. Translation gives CASSLGPNYGYTF.

CDR3 region: CASSASGLKGTGELFF. The CDR3 DNA follows: TGCGCCAGCAGCGCCAGCGGACTGAAGGGCACCGGGGAGCTGTTTTTT. The gene calls are TRBV10-2 and TRBJ2-2; D is possibly TRBD2 (5 bases). Germline CDR1 is WSHSY and CDR2 is SAAADI. V lost 6 bases to trimming and J lost 4 bases, with 18 bases between them. The CDR3 length is 16 residues.

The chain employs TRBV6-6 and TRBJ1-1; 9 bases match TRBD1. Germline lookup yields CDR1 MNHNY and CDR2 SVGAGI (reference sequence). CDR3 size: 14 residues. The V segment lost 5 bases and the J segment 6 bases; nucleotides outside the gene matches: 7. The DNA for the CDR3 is TGTGCCAGCAGTCAAACAGGGGGCGCGTCTGAAGCTTTCTTT. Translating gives CASSQTGGASEAFF.

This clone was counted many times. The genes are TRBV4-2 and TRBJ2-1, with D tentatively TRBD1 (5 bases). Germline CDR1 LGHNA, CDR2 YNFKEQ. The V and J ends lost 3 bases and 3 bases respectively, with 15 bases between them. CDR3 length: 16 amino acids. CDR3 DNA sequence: TGTGCCAGCAGCCAGAATAAACAGGTGTACTACAATGAGCAGTTCTTC. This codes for CASSQNKQVYYNEQFF.

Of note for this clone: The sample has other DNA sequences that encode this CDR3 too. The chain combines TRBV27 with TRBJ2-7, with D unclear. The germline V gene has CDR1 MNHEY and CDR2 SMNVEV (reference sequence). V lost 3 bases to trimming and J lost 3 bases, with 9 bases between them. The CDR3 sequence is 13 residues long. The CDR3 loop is CASSLVVGYEQYF. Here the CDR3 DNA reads TGTGCCAGCAGTTTGGTAGTAGGCTACGAGCAGTACTTC.

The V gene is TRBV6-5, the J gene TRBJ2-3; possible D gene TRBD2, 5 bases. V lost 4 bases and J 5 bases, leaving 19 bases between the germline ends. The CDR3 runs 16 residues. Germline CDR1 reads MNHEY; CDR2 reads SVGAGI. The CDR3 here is CASSSILGRGEDTQYF. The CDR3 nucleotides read TGTGCCAGCAGTTCCATCTTGGGGAGAGGTGAAGATACGCAGTATTTT.

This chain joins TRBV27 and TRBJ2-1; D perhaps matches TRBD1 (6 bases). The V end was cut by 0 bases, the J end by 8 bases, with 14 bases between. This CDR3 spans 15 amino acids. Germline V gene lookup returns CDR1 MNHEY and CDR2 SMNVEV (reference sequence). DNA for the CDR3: TGTGCCAGCAGTTTATCCGGCACAGGGCTAGATGAGCAGTTCTTC. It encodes CASSLSGTGLDEQFF.

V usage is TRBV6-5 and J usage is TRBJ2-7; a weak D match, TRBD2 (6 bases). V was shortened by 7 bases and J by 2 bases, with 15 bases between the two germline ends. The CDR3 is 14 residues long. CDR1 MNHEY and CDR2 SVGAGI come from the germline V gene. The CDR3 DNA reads TGTGCCAGCATTGGCGGGGTTGGGCCCTACGAGCAGTACTTC. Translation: CASIGGVGPYEQYF.

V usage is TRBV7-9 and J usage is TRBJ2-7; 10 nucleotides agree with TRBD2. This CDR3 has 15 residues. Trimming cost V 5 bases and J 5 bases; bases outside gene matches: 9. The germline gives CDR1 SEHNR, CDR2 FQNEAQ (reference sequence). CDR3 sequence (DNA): TGTGCCAGCAGCCCCCGAGCGGGAGGGCCTAACGAGCAGTACTTC. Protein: CASSPRAGGPNEQYF.

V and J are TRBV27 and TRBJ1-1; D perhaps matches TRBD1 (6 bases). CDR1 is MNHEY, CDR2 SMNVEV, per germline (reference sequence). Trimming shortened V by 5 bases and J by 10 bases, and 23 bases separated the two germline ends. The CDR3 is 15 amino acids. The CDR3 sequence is CASSHGQTSLSAAFF. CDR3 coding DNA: TGTGCCAGCAGTCACGGACAGACCAGCCTCTCTGCAGCTTTCTTT.

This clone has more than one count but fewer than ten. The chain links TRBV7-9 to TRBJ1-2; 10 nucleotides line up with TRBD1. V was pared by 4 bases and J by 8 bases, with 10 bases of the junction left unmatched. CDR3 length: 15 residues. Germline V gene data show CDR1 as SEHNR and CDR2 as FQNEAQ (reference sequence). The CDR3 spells CASSSPDRGHQGYTF. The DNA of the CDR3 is TGTGCCAGCAGCTCACCTGACAGGGGGCATCAGGGCTACACCTTC. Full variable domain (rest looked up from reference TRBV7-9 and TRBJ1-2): DTGVSQNPRHKITKRGQNVTFRCDPISEHNRLYWYRQTLGQGPEFLTYFQNEAQLEKSRLLSDRFSAERPKGSFSTLEIQRTEQGDSAMYLCASSSPDRGHQGYTFGSGTRLTVV.

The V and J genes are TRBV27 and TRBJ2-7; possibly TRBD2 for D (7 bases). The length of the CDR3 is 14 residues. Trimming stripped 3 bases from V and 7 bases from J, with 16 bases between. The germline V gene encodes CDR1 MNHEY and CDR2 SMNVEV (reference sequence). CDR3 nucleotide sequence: TGTGCCAGCAGTTTCAATCGGGGGGCTGGAGAGCAGTACTTC. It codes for CASSFNRGAGEQYF.

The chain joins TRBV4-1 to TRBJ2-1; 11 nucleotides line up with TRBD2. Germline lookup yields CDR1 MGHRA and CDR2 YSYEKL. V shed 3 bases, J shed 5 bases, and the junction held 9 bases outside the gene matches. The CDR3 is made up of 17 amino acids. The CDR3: CASSQGSGLAVNNEQFF. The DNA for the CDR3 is TGCGCCAGCAGCCAGGGGTCGGGACTAGCGGTTAACAATGAGCAGTTCTTC.

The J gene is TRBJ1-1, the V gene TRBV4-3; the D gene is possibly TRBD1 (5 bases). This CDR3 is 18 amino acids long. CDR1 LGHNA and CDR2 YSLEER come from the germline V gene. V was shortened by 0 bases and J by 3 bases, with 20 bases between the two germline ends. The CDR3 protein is CASSQDLGQGVGDTEAFF. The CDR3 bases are TGCGCCAGCAGCCAAGATCTTGGGCAGGGAGTGGGTGACACTGAAGCTTTCTTT.

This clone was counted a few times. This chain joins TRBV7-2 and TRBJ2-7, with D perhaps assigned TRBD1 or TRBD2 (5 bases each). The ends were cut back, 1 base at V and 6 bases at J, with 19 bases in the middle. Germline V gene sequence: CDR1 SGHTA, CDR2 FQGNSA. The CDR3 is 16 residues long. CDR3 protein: CASSLGSGTINFEQYF. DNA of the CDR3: TGTGCCAGCAGCTTAGGTTCCGGGACCATCAACTTCGAGCAGTACTTC.

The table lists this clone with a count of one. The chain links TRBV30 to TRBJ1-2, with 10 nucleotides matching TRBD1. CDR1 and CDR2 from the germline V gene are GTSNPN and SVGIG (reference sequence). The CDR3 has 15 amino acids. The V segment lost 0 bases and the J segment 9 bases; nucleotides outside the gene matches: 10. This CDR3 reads CAWSVSGQGWVRYTF. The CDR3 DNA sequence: TGTGCCTGGAGTGTATCGGGACAGGGGTGGGTACGCTACACCTTC. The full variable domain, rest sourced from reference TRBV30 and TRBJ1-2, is SQTIHQWPATLVQPVGSPLSLECTVEGTSNPNLYWYRQAAGRGLQLLFYSVGIGQISSEVPQNLSASRPQDRQFILSSKKLLLSDSGFYLCAWSVSGQGWVRYTFGSGTRLTVV.

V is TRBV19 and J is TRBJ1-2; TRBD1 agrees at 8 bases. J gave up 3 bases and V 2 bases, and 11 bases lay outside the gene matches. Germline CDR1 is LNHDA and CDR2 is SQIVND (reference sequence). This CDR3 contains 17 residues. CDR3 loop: CASSIPGTGGEYYGYTF. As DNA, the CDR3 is TGTGCCAGTAGTATACCGGGGACAGGAGGGGAATACTATGGCTACACCTTC.

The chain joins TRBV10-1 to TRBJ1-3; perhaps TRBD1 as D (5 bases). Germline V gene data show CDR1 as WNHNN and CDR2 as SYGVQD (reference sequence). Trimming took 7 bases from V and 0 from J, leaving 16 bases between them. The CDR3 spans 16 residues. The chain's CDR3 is CASTCRARGSGNTIYF. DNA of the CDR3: TGCGCCAGCACTTGCAGGGCACGAGGCTCTGGAAACACCATATATTTT.

The CDR3 loop is CASSWGRGPFADEQFF. DNA for the CDR3: TGCGCCAGCAGCTGGGGGCGGGGGCCCTTTGCGGATGAGCAGTTCTTC. V usage is TRBV5-1 and J usage is TRBJ2-1; D is perhaps TRBD2 (7 bases). CDR3 length: 16 residues. The germline V gene encodes CDR1 SGHRS and CDR2 YFSETQ. Trimming took 3 bases from V and 8 from J, leaving 21 bases between them.